The 31 T cell receptor beta chains below were found in one sample sequenced in a study of T-cell memory formation after mild COVID-19. TCRdb independently ran MiXCR on the 5' RACE reads; one entry per CDR3 protein. The sample records under 450,000 distinct CDR3 sequences, around 14% being singletons. The sample comprised PBMCs or a T cell subset sorted from them (not recorded which). The origin of the receptors is a young man who had mild COVID-19 (a few samples of this study predate the infection). Cell type and time point are not known.

This clonotype was detected once. V gene TRBV11-2 combines with J gene TRBJ2-3; TRBD1 agrees at 10 bases. The CDR3 consists of 16 residues. The trim removed 4 bases at V and 3 bases at J, leaving 7 bases unmatched. Germline V gene sequence: CDR1 SGHAT, CDR2 FQNNGV. The CDR3 region is CASSSNRDRGTDTQYF. CDR3 coding DNA: TGTGCCAGCAGCTCGAACCGGGACAGGGGAACAGATACGCAGTATTTT.

This clonotype appeared a few times. The J gene is TRBJ1-5, the V gene TRBV20-1; weak D call: TRBD1 (5 bases). The V and J ends lost 2 bases and 2 bases respectively, with 7 bases between them. Germline CDR1 and CDR2: DFQATT and SNEGSKA (reference sequence). The CDR3 has 13 residues. CDR3: CSARWDGNQPQHF. The CDR3 DNA reads as TGCAGTGCTAGATGGGACGGCAATCAGCCCCAGCATTTT.

The chain couples TRBV20-1 to TRBJ2-5, with 11 bases lining up with TRBD2. The CDR3 extends over 13 amino acids. Germline V gives CDR1 DFQATT, CDR2 SNEGSKA (reference sequence). The trim removed 3 bases at V and 10 bases at J, leaving 7 bases unmatched. CDR3 nucleotide sequence: TGCAGTGCTAGCGAGACTAGCGGGGATTTCCAGTACTTC. Its protein is CSASETSGDFQYF.

This clonotype was observed many times. The chain combines TRBV9 with TRBJ1-6; 8 bases line up with TRBD1. With 3 bases clipped from V and 10 bases from J, the junction kept 9 bases outside the gene matches. The CDR3 is 15 residues long. Germline V gives CDR1 SGDLS, CDR2 YYNGEE. The CDR3 nucleotides read TGTGCCAGCAGCGCGCAGGGGGCATTTCGCTCACCCCTCCACTTT. Amino acid sequence: CASSAQGAFRSPLHF. The variable domain in full, completed from reference TRBV9 and TRBJ1-6, reads DSGVTQTPKHLITATGQRVTLRCSPRSGDLSVYWYQQSLDQGLQFLIQYYNGEERAKGNILERFSAQQFPDLHSELNLSSLELGDSALYFCASSAQGAFRSPLHFGNGTRLTVT.

This clonotype came up a few times. This chain connects TRBV5-1 to TRBJ2-7; D is possibly TRBD1 (7 bases). There are 14 residues in the CDR3. Germline CDR1 is SGHRS and CDR2 is YFSETQ. The germline V and J ends were trimmed by 4 bases and 4 bases, with 15 bases remaining between them. Here the CDR3 DNA reads TGCGCCAGCAGCCCCGAGGGGGGACAGTACGAGCAGTACGTC. This translates into CASSPEGGQYEQYV.

J is TRBJ2-3 and V is TRBV24-1, with 10 bases aligning to TRBD1. The germline CDR1 and CDR2 sequences are KGHDR and SFDVKD. Germline trimming cut 11 bases from V and 1 base from J; bases unmatched to any gene: 11. CDR3 size: 16 residues. CDR3 in amino acids: CAIIKDRGLCTDTQYF. The CDR3 nucleotides are TGTGCCATCATTAAAGACAGGGGGCTATGCACAGATACGCAGTATTTT.

V is TRBV4-3 and J is TRBJ1-2, with 10 bases identical to TRBD1. The germline V gene has CDR1 LGHNA and CDR2 YSLEER. The V gene end was trimmed by 0 bases and the J gene end by 5 bases; junction bases not matched to a gene: 3. The CDR3 extends over 15 amino acids. DNA of the CDR3: TGCGCCAGCAGCCAAGAGGGACAGGGGAGTTATGGCTACACCTTC. Its protein is CASSQEGQGSYGYTF.

This clonotype showed up just a few times. This chain uses TRBV6-1 with TRBJ1-5; D gene unclear. This CDR3 contains 14 residues. Germline values: CDR1 MNHNS, CDR2 SASEGT. Deletions cut 2 bases from V and 6 bases from J, with 11 bases between. The CDR3 nucleotides are TGTGCCAGCAGTGAACCCGCAACGCGTCAGCCCCAGCATTTT. Translation gives CASSEPATRQPQHF.

V and J are TRBV19 and TRBJ2-2; no clear D. CDR3 size: 12 residues. The V end was cut by 1 base, the J end by 8 bases, with 5 bases between. Germline V gene data show CDR1 as LNHDA and CDR2 as SQIVND (reference sequence). The CDR3 DNA follows: TGTGCCAGTAGTATAGCGGCGGGGGAGCTGTTTTTT. Its translation is CASSIAAGELFF.

This clonotype showed up just a few times. This may be a read error: a much more frequent sequence differs by one nucleotide. Here the CDR3 DNA reads TGTGCCAGCAGTTGGACTAGCGGGGGGGAAGAGACCCAGTACTTC. Protein sequence: CASSWTSGGEETQYF. The chain links TRBV6-5 to TRBJ2-5; 15 nucleotides line up with TRBD2. Germline V CDR1 and CDR2: MNHEY, SVGAGI. The CDR3 runs to 15 residues. V lost 4 bases and J lost 3; bases outside the gene matches: 0.

The chain joins TRBV7-6 to TRBJ1-1; D call uncertain. Trimming removed 4 bases at V and 5 bases at J, with 14 bases between. CDR3 length: 14 amino acids. Germline V lookup: CDR1 SGHVS, CDR2 FNYEAQ. The CDR3 DNA reads as TGTGCCAGCAGCTCGCGAGACGTGGGTACTGAAGCTTTCTTT. Translating gives CASSSRDVGTEAFF. Together with reference TRBV7-6 and TRBJ1-1, the CDR3 gives the full variable domain: GAGVSQSPRYKVTKRGQDVALRCDPISGHVSLYWYRQALGQGPEFLTYFNYEAQQDKSGLPNDRFSAERPEGSISTLTIQRTEQRDSAMYRCASSSRDVGTEAFFGQGTRLTVV.

There are many counts of this clonotype. The genes are TRBV7-2 and TRBJ2-1, with 12 nucleotides matching TRBD2. This CDR3 is built from 16 residues. V shed 4 bases, J shed 2 bases, and the junction held 3 bases outside the gene matches. Germline CDR1 reads SGHTA; CDR2 reads FQGNSA. For the CDR3, the DNA is TGTGCCAGCAGCTCAAGGACTAGCGGGACCTACAATGAGCAGTTCTTC. Amino acid sequence: CASSSRTSGTYNEQFF.

Many counts were recorded for this clonotype. This chain connects TRBV7-2 to TRBJ2-2, with D possibly being TRBD1 or TRBD2 (6 bases each). This CDR3 is built from 15 residues. Germline CDR1 reads SGHTA; CDR2 reads FQGNSA. Trimming removed 4 bases from V and 7 bases from J, with 16 bases in between. In nucleotides, the CDR3 is TGTGCCAGCAGCTCGCAGGGGAGGATAAACGGGGAGCTGTTTTTT. Encoded protein: CASSSQGRINGELFF.

This sequence joins TRBV6-2 or TRBV6-3 and TRBJ2-3; a weak D match, TRBD1 (5 bases). Germline lookup yields CDR1 MNHEY and CDR2 SVGEGT. The CDR3 runs 14 residues. The germline V and J ends were trimmed by 6 bases and 4 bases, with 14 bases remaining between them. CDR3 DNA: TGTGCCAGCAGCTTACAGGTTGGGGCAGATACGCAGTATTTT. Translating gives CASSLQVGADTQYF.

The genes are TRBV7-9 and TRBJ2-7, with TRBD2 identical over 11 bases. The germline CDR1 and CDR2 sequences are SEHNR and FQNEAQ (reference sequence). This CDR3 comprises 14 residues. V was pared by 4 bases and J by 2 bases, with 1 base of the junction left unmatched. The DNA for the CDR3 is TGTGCCAGCAGCTCGACTAGCGGGGCCTACGAGCAGTACTTC. Amino acids: CASSSTSGAYEQYF.

The chain employs TRBV12-3 or TRBV12-4 and TRBJ1-2, with D tentatively TRBD1 (5 bases). The V end was cut by 3 bases, the J end by 8 bases, with 16 bases between. The CDR3 consists of 14 residues. The CDR3 protein is CASSFYRSLKGYTF. The CDR3 DNA is TGTGCCAGCAGTTTTTACAGGTCTCTTAAGGGCTACACCTTC.

This clonotype was counted a few times. The V and J genes are TRBV24-1 and TRBJ2-2, with D perhaps matching TRBD1 (5 bases). Germline V gene lookup returns CDR1 KGHDR and CDR2 SFDVKD. The CDR3 length is 16 residues. Trimming stripped 1 base from V and 4 bases from J, with 12 bases between. The CDR3 bases are TGTGCCACCAGTGATTTCCGTCAGGGCAGCACCGGGGAGCTGTTTTTT. Encoded protein: CATSDFRQGSTGELFF.

The V call is TRBV7-2, the J call TRBJ2-1; D is unclear. Germline V CDR1 and CDR2: SGHTA, FQGNSA. V lost 3 bases, J lost 4 bases, and 10 bases lay in between. The CDR3 runs to 14 residues. The CDR3, as DNA: TGTGCCAGCAGCTTGTCAAACGGGTACAATGAGCAGTTCTTC. Protein: CASSLSNGYNEQFF.

Many counts were recorded for this clonotype. The chain recombines TRBV7-3 with TRBJ2-1, with D maybe TRBD2 (6 bases). CDR1 and CDR2 (germline): SGHTA, FQGTGA. The CDR3 has 17 amino acids. Deletions cut 5 bases from V and 0 bases from J, with 17 bases between. In DNA form, the CDR3 reads TGTGCCAGCAGCGACGGGGACGGGGGTGGCTCCTACAATGAGCAGTTCTTC. Its translation: CASSDGDGGGSYNEQFF.

This clonotype was counted between two and nine times. The CDR3 reads CASSLYLAGTEAFF. The CDR3, as DNA: TGCGCCAGCAGCTTGTATTTGGCGGGCACTGAAGCTTTCTTT. This chain connects TRBV5-1 to TRBJ1-1; no firm D call. CDR1 and CDR2 (germline): SGHRS, YFSETQ. V dropped 1 base and J dropped 4 bases, with 11 bases sitting between them. This CDR3 has 14 amino acids.

This clonotype has ten or more counts. The CDR3 nucleotides read TGTGCCAGCCGGACTAGCGGTACAGATACGCAGTATTTT. Its protein product is CASRTSGTDTQYF. This sequence joins TRBV6-5 and TRBJ2-3; TRBD2 matches at 10 bases. Looked up from germline, CDR1 is MNHEY and CDR2 is SVGAGI. V trimming: 8 bases; J trimming: 3 bases; junction bases outside the gene matches: 2. The CDR3 runs to 13 residues.

Only a few counts were recorded for this clonotype. The chain has TRBV15 and TRBJ1-1; D remains ambiguous. V was trimmed by 4 bases and J by 0 bases, leaving 3 bases between them. This CDR3 is built from 12 residues. Germline V gene sequence: CDR1 LNHNV, CDR2 YYDKDF (reference sequence). CDR3 DNA: TGTGCCACCAGCAATATGAACACTGAAGCTTTCTTT. It specifies CATSNMNTEAFF.

The V and J genes are TRBV29-1 and TRBJ2-5; TRBD2 might be the D (6 bases). Per germline, CDR1 SQVTM and CDR2 ANQGSEA. CDR3 length equals 13 residues. V lost 7 bases and J 0 bases, leaving 12 bases between the germline ends. The CDR3 sequence is CSAGGMYQETQYF. The CDR3 DNA reads TGCAGCGCTGGAGGGATGTACCAAGAGACCCAGTACTTC.

This clonotype was counted a few times. The rearrangement links TRBV29-1 to TRBJ2-7, with 10 bases identical to TRBD2. CDR3 length: 13 residues. J gave up 6 bases and V 6 bases, and 8 bases lay outside the gene matches. Germline V CDR1 and CDR2: SQVTM, ANQGSEA. CDR3 sequence reads: CSVTSGYLREQYF. In nucleotides, the CDR3 is TGCAGCGTGACTAGCGGGTATCTACGCGAGCAGTACTTC.

J is TRBJ2-1 and V is TRBV5-1; 9 bases are shared with TRBD1. The V and J ends lost 5 bases and 3 bases, in that order; junction bases with no gene match: 6. Per the germline V gene, CDR1 is SGHRS and CDR2 is YFSETQ. The CDR3 is made up of 15 amino acids. CDR3 loop: CASRPGQGDYNEQFF. The DNA for the CDR3 is TGCGCCAGCAGACCGGGACAGGGTGACTACAATGAGCAGTTCTTC.

V and J are TRBV7-9 and TRBJ1-6; a weak D match, TRBD1 (5 bases). Trimming shortened V by 2 bases and J by 9 bases, and 17 bases separated the two germline ends. The CDR3 is 16 amino acids. Germline V gene data show CDR1 as SEHNR and CDR2 as FQNEAQ (reference sequence). CDR3 protein: CASSLSGRVLTSPLHF. In DNA, the CDR3 is TGTGCCAGCAGCTTATCTGGCAGGGTGTTAACTTCACCCCTCCACTTT.

A few counts support this clonotype. The rearrangement joins TRBV4-3 to TRBJ1-2; perhaps TRBD1 as D (5 bases). The CDR3 is 15 amino acids. Trimming took 4 bases from V and 0 from J, leaving 12 bases between them. Germline CDR1 reads LGHNA; CDR2 reads YSLEER. The CDR3 is CASSLRTQANYGYTF. DNA of the CDR3: TGCGCCAGCAGCCTCCGGACACAGGCTAACTATGGCTACACCTTC.

This clonotype showed up just a few times. The chain combines TRBV7-8 with TRBJ1-2; no clear D gene. The CDR3 contains 20 residues. From germline, CDR1 is SGHVS and CDR2 FQNEAQ. Trimming removed 3 bases from V and 0 bases from J, with 26 bases in between. CDR3 amino acids: CASSLEGLLVRRRANYGYTF. The CDR3 DNA reads TGTGCCAGCAGCTTGGAAGGATTACTCGTTCGGAGGCGCGCTAACTATGGCTACACCTTC.

The J gene is TRBJ2-7, the V gene TRBV27; the D gene is possibly TRBD1 (6 bases). The CDR3 covers 17 residues. The germline V and J ends were trimmed by 6 bases and 6 bases, with 27 bases remaining between them. CDR1 MNHEY and CDR2 SMNVEV come from the germline V gene (reference sequence). Here the CDR3 DNA reads TGTGCCAGCAGATACCGTGGGGGCAGGAATGGGAGCTCCGAGCAGTACTTC. This gives the protein CASRYRGGRNGSSEQYF.

V usage is TRBV28 and J usage is TRBJ1-1, with 7 positions matching TRBD1. The CDR3 has 15 residues. Germline V gene lookup returns CDR1 MDHEN and CDR2 SYDVKM. The junction had 8 bases not matched to a gene; V was cut back by 3 bases and J by 4 bases. CDR3 loop: CASSLNRGRSTEAFF. The DNA for the CDR3 is TGTGCCAGCAGTTTGAACAGGGGTCGGAGCACTGAAGCTTTCTTT.

This clonotype was found a few times. The rearrangement links TRBV20-1 to TRBJ2-2; D is uncertain. V lost 0 bases to trimming and J lost 0 bases, with 5 bases between them. CDR1 and CDR2 (germline): DFQATT, SNEGSKA (reference sequence). The CDR3 runs to 14 residues. CDR3 sequence reads: CSARDRANTGELFF. The CDR3 DNA follows: TGCAGTGCTAGAGATCGGGCGAACACCGGGGAGCTGTTTTTT.